The rows below give T cell receptor beta chains drawn from one sample of a study of cytomegalovirus exposure and HLA in healthy donors. Profiled with immunoSEQ multiplex PCR; TCRdb holds only in-frame clones, not every one. The sample data list about 110,000 clones. The specimen sequenced was PBMCs. The receptors originated from a young man in good health and CMV-seronegative. CDR3s include the opening cysteine and the closing phenylalanine or tryptophan. The D gene is left open where the match is weak.

D,V,J,DNA,CDR3
TRBD2,TRBV18,TRBJ2-3,TGTGCCAGCTCACCAGAAGATGCGGGAGCCACAGATACGCAGTATTTT,CASSPEDAGATDTQYF
TRBD1,TRBV28,TRBJ2-6,TGTGCCAGCAGTGTATTACTGGCAGGGGGTGCTGGGGCCAACGTCCTGACTTTC,CASSVLLAGGAGANVLTF
NA,TRBV5-1,TRBJ1-1,TGCGCCAGCAGCATTAATACAGGAAACACTGAAGCTTTCTTT,CASSINTGNTEAFF
NA,TRBV15,TRBJ2-7,TGTGCCACCAGCAGAGTACGGACAGACGAGCAGTACTTC,CATSRVRTDEQYF
TRBD2,TRBV6-1,TRBJ2-7,TGTGCCAGCGGAGTCGGGAGCGGGAACGACGAGCAGTACTTC,CASGVGSGNDEQYF
TRBD2,TRBV5-1,TRBJ2-3,TGCGCCAGCAGCTTGTCGACCGGGAGGGGGGCAGATACGCAGTATTTT,CASSLSTGRGADTQYF
NA,TRBV29-1,TRBJ2-7,TGCAGCGTTGTCACACGGTCAGGCCTCCCCTACGAGCAGTACTTC,CSVVTRSGLPYEQYF
NA,TRBV5-1,TRBJ1-2,TGCGCCAGCAGCTTGGGACAGCAATACGGCTACACCTTC,CASSLGQQYGYTF
TRBD1,TRBV29-1,TRBJ1-2,TGCAGCGTTGGAATGGGACAGGGAATATTGGGCTATGGCTACACCTTC,CSVGMGQGILGYGYTF
TRBD1,TRBV28,TRBJ2-7,TGTGCCAGCACCTTTGGAGCCGGGACAGGTTACGAGCAGTACTTC,CASTFGAGTGYEQYF